This T cell receptor (beta chain) originates from a study of blood T cell repertoires in COVID-19. Overall study context: Italy, Spain and the United States were the sources of the convalescent and acute COVID-19 samples. T cells, B-cell-depleted T cells, or PBMCs supplied cDNA or gDNA.

It was during active infection that Seattle patients were enrolled and then longitudinally followed. Authors' processing steps: Estimation of nucleated cell counts was performed using reference gene primer amplification. Assay used: immunoSEQ multiplex PCR; TCRdb lists only in-frame clones, some missing. Clone size and V and J calls were adopted from that table, with D and trimming inferred from the DNA. This sample has fewer than 250,000 clones, with roughly 92% found just once. Per germline, CDR1 SGHTA and CDR2 FQGNSA. V shed 7 bases, J shed 5 bases, and the junction held 13 bases outside the gene matches. This CDR3 contains 15 residues.

The chain has TRBV7-2 and TRBJ2-5, with 7 bases fitting TRBD2. This TCR derives from a man in his fifties or sixties with COVID-19, enrolled during active disease. The sample comprised peripheral blood. CDR3 loop: CASTPRGGLRETQYF. CDR3 nucleotides: TGTGCCAGCACCCCCCGGGGAGGGTTGCGGGAGACCCAGTACTTC. The full variable domain, in which reference TRBV7-2 and TRBJ2-5 provide the parts outside the CDR3, is GAGVSQSPSNKVTEKGKDVELRCDPISGHTALYWYRQSLGQGLEFLIYFQGNSAPDKSGLPSDRFSAERTGGSVSTLTIQRTQQEDSAVYLCASTPRGGLRETQYFGPGTRLLVL.